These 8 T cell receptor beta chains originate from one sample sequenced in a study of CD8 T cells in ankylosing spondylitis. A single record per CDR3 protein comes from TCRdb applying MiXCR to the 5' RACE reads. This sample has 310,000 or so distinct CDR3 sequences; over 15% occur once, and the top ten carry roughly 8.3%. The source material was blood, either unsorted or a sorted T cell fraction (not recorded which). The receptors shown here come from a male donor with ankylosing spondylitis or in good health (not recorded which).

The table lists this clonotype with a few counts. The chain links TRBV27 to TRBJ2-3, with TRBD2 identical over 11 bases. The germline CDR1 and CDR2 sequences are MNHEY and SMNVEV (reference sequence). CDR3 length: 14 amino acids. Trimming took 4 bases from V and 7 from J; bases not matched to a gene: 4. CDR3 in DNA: TGTGCCAGCAGTTGGGGACTAGCGGTGAATACGCAGTATTTT. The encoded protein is CASSWGLAVNTQYF.

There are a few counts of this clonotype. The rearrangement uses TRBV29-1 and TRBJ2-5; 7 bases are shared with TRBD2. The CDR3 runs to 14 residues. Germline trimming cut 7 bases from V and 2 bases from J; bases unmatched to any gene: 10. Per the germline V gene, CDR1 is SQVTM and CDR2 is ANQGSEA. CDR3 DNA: TGCAGCGGGGGAGGGCAGGGTGGTCAAGAGACCCAGTACTTC. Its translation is CSGGGQGGQETQYF. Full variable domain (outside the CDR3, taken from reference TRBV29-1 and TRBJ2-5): SAVISQKPSRDICQRGTSLTIQCQVDSQVTMMFWYRQQPGQSLTLIATANQGSEATYESGFVIDKFPISRPNLTFSTLTVSNMSPEDSSIYLCSGGGQGGQETQYFGPGTRLLVL.

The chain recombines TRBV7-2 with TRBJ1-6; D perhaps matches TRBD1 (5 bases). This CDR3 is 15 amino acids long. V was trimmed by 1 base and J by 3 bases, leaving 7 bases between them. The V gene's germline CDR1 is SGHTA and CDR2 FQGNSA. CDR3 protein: CASSLEGDYNSPLHF. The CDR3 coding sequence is TGTGCCAGCAGCTTAGAAGGGGACTATAATTCACCCCTCCACTTT.

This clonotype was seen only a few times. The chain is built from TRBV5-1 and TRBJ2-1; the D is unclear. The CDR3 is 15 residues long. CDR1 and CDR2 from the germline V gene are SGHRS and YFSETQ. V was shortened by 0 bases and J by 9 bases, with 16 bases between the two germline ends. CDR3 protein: CASSLAPSLSAEQFF. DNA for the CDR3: TGCGCCAGCAGCTTGGCTCCTAGTCTGAGCGCTGAGCAGTTCTTC.

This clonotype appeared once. This chain's CDR3 is CASSSPGGLGGYTF. The CDR3 region has the DNA TGTGCCAGCAGTTCCCCAGGGGGGTTGGGTGGCTACACCTTC. V gene TRBV27 combines with J gene TRBJ1-2, with TRBD1 identical over 7 bases. CDR1 and CDR2 (germline): MNHEY, SMNVEV (reference sequence). The CDR3 is 14 amino acids. V was pared by 4 bases and J by 7 bases, with 9 bases of the junction left unmatched.

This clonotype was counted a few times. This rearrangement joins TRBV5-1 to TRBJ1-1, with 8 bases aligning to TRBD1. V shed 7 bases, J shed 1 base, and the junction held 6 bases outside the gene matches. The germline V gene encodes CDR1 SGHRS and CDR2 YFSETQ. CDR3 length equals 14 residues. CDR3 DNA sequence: TGCGCCAGCCGCACAGGGGGGACGAACACTGAAGCTTTCTTT. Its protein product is CASRTGGTNTEAFF.

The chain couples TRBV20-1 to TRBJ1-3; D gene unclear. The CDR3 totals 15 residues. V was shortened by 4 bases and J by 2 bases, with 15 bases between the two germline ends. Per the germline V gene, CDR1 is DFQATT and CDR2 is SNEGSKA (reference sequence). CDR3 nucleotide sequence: TGCAGTGCTACTAAGTCCAGTCAGACTGGAAACACCATATATTTT. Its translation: CSATKSSQTGNTIYF.

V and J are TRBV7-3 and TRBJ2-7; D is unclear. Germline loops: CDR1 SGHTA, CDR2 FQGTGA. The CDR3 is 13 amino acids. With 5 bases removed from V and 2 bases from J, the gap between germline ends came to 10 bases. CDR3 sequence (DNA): TGTGCCAGCAGCCCTCCCCACCCCTACGAGCAGTACGTC. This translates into CASSPPHPYEQYV.